This TCR beta chain was sequenced during a study of identical twins. Template switching created a universal primer site, and the cDNA included unique molecular identifiers. Using its own MiXCR run on the 5' RACE reads, TCRdb lists one record per CDR3 protein. The repertoire consists of around 530,000 distinct CDR3 sequences, with roughly 15% occurring once and the leading ten covering 0.44%. This clonotype occurred a few times. Its antigen is still unknown. Study conclusions and caveats: Conclusions were based on cross-sectional statistical analysis, without following the same donors. Low generation-probability sequences were in excess among twin-shared out-of-frame alpha sequences.

There were only healthy Caucasians among the donors. V gave up 5 bases and J gave up 4 bases, with 14 bases separating them. Germline V gene lookup returns CDR1 DFQATT and CDR2 SNEGSKA (reference sequence). The CDR3 totals 13 residues. The data also belong to a second study, concerning yellow fever vaccine responses in identical twins.

This chain uses TRBV20-1 with TRBJ2-5; D is tentatively TRBD1 or TRBD2 (7 bases each). This receptor was taken from a woman between 18 and 29 years old in good health. The specimen sequenced was CD4+ T cells sorted from blood. The CDR3 DNA is TGCAGTGCTCAGGGGGGGGTTGGAGAGACCCAGTACTTC. Translation gives CSAQGGVGETQYF.